The 5 T cell receptor beta chains below were found in one sample sequenced in a study of blood T cell repertoires in COVID-19. Sequencing was performed with immunoSEQ multiplex PCR; in TCRdb, only in-frame clones are kept and a portion is missing. Of approximately 200,000 clones listed, 85% were seen once; the top ten hold over 15%. Sequencing was done on a sample of PBMCs or T cells enriched from blood (not recorded which). Receptors originate from a man aged 40-55 years who had recovered from COVID-19.

This chain uses TRBV14 with TRBJ1-6; D uncertain. V was pared by 1 base and J by 12 bases, with 7 bases between. The V gene's germline CDR1 is SGHDN and CDR2 FVKESK. The CDR3 consists of 12 residues. The CDR3 spells CASSQGGQPLHF. For the CDR3, the DNA is TGTGCCAGCAGCCAAGGAGGGCAACCCCTCCACTTT.

The chain links TRBV7-2 to TRBJ2-7, with 7 bases matching TRBD1. V dropped 2 bases and J dropped 4; count of bases not matched to a gene: 5. The germline V gene encodes CDR1 SGHTA and CDR2 FQGNSA. This CDR3 has 14 amino acids. The CDR3 loop reads CASSLSQGIYEQYF. The CDR3 nucleotides are TGTGCCAGCAGCTTATCACAGGGGATATACGAGCAGTACTTC.

The chain couples TRBV5-5 to TRBJ1-4, with TRBD1 matching 9 bases. Losses at the gene ends were 4 bases for V and 8 bases for J; bases not matched to a gene: 12. Germline assignment: CDR1 SGHKS and CDR2 YYEKEE (reference sequence). The CDR3 runs 16 residues. CDR3 coding DNA: TGTGCCAGCAGCCGGGAACCGGGACAGGGCCACGAAAAACTGTTTTTT. It is translated as CASSREPGQGHEKLFF. The full variable domain, in which reference TRBV5-5 and TRBJ1-4 provide the parts outside the CDR3, is DAGVTQSPTHLIKTRGQQVTLRCSPISGHKSVSWYQQVLGQGPQFIFQYYEKEERGRGNFPDRFSARQFPNYSSELNVNALLLGDSALYLCASSREPGQGHEKLFFGSGTQLSVL.

V gene TRBV7-2 combines with J gene TRBJ2-7, with D perhaps TRBD1 (6 bases). The CDR3 spans 16 residues. Germline values: CDR1 SGHTA, CDR2 FQGNSA. V lost 5 bases to trimming and J lost 3 bases, with 20 bases between them. The CDR3 nucleotides are TGTGCCAGCAGCCTACAGCAGGGGTCGGGACACTACGAGCAGTACTTC. Its translation is CASSLQQGSGHYEQYF.

This clone was seen many times. The chain carries TRBV2 and TRBJ2-1; D is possibly TRBD1 (5 bases). The CDR3 has 13 residues. Germline assignment: CDR1 SNHLY and CDR2 FYNNEI. The V gene lost 9 bases and the J gene lost 8 bases, with 17 bases spanning the gap. Written as DNA, the CDR3 is TGTGCCAGTGAGGATGGGGCCCGCGATGAGCAGTTCTTC. Amino acid sequence: CASEDGARDEQFF.